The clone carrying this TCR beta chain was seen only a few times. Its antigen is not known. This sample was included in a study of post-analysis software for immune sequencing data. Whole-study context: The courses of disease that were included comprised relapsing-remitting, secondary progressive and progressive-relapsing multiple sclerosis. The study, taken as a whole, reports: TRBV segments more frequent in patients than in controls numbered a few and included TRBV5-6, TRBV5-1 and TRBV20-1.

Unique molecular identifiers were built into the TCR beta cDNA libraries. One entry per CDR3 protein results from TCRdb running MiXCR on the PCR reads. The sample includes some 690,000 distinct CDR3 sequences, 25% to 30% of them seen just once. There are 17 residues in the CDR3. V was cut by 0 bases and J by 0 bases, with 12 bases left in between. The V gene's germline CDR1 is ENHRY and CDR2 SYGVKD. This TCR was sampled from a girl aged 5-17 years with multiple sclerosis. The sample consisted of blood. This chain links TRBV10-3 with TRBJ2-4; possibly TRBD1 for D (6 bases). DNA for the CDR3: TGTGCCATCAGTGAGTCTGACAGGTCGCTAGCCAAAAACATTCAGTACTTC. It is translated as CAISESDRSLAKNIQYF.